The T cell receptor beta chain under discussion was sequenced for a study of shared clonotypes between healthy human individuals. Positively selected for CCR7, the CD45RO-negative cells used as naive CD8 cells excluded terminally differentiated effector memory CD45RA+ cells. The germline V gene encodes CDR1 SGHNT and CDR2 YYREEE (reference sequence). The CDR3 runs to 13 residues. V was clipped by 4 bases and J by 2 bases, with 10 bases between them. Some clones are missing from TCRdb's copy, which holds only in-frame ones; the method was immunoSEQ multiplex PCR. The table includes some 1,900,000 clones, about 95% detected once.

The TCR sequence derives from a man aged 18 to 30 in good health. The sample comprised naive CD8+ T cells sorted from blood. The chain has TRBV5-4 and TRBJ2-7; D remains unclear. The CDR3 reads CASSPPEAYEQYF. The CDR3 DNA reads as TGTGCCAGCAGCCCCCCGGAAGCCTACGAGCAGTACTTC.